Listed below are T cell receptor beta chains from one sample, sequenced in a study of tumor-infiltrating lymphocytes in localized non-small cell lung cancer. Repertoires were generated with immunoSEQ multiplex PCR, while TCRdb's copy carries only in-frame clones and drops some. Found here are about 14,000 clones, about four fifths of them singletons; the top ten hold 2% to 3%. Material: lung tumor tissue. The receptor source for this set is a human donor with non-small cell lung cancer. Both conserved end residues are part of each CDR3. The order of the fields is clone size, D gene, CDR3 length, V gene, J gene, CDR3 protein, CDR3 DNA. A D gene is named only where the DNA matches it firmly. Size is stated for part of the rows, as once, few or many counts, or as a class when the clone is expanded.

abundance: NA; d_gene: TRBD2; len: 15; v_gene: TRBV5-1; j_gene: TRBJ2-1; CDR3aa: CASSLAASGGGPQFF; CDR3nt: TGCGCCAGCAGCTTGGCGGCTAGCGGGGGAGGGCCCCAGTTCTTC
abundance: NA; d_gene: NA; len: 13; v_gene: TRBV5-1; j_gene: TRBJ2-7; CDR3aa: CASKQQSSYEQYF; CDR3nt: TGCGCCAGCAAGCAACAGTCCTCCTACGAGCAGTACTTC
abundance: once; d_gene: NA; len: 13; v_gene: TRBV19; j_gene: TRBJ2-2; CDR3aa: CASSMSGPGELFF; CDR3nt: TGTGCCAGTAGTATGTCTGGGCCCGGGGAGCTGTTTTTT
abundance: NA; d_gene: NA; len: 13; v_gene: TRBV7-2; j_gene: TRBJ2-7; CDR3aa: CASSSNQLYEQYF; CDR3nt: TGTGCCAGCAGCTCCAACCAACTCTACGAGCAGTACTTC
abundance: NA; d_gene: NA; len: 14; v_gene: TRBV4-1; j_gene: TRBJ2-1; CDR3aa: CASSQAQGPNEQFF; CDR3nt: TGCGCCAGCAGCCAAGCGCAGGGTCCCAATGAGCAGTTCTTC
abundance: NA; d_gene: NA; len: 16; v_gene: TRBV5-5; j_gene: TRBJ1-4; CDR3aa: CASSLARTEFNEKLFF; CDR3nt: TGTGCCAGCAGCTTGGCACGGACAGAATTTAATGAAAAACTGTTTTTT
abundance: NA; d_gene: TRBD1; len: 16; v_gene: TRBV27; j_gene: TRBJ1-4; CDR3aa: CASSGTGIVTNEKLFF; CDR3nt: TGTGCCAGCAGTGGGACAGGGATCGTAACTAATGAAAAACTGTTTTTT
abundance: NA; d_gene: TRBD2; len: 16; v_gene: TRBV11-1; j_gene: TRBJ2-5; CDR3aa: CASSSRLAGKKETQYF; CDR3nt: TGTGCCAGCAGCTCAAGACTAGCGGGGAAAAAAGAGACCCAGTACTTC
abundance: NA; d_gene: NA; len: 15; v_gene: TRBV9; j_gene: TRBJ2-5; CDR3aa: CASSVAGTFRETQYF; CDR3nt: TGTGCCAGCAGCGTAGCGGGGACGTTCAGAGAGACCCAGTACTTC
abundance: few; d_gene: TRBD2; len: 16; v_gene: TRBV6-4; j_gene: TRBJ2-3; CDR3aa: CASSLDTGGGTDTQYF; CDR3nt: TGTGCCAGCAGCCTTGACACGGGAGGTGGCACAGATACGCAGTATTTT
abundance: NA; d_gene: NA; len: 12; v_gene: TRBV7-8; j_gene: TRBJ1-6; CDR3aa: CASSTPLGPLHF; CDR3nt: TGTGCCAGCAGCACCCCTTTGGGACCCCTCCACTTT
abundance: NA; d_gene: NA; len: 15; v_gene: TRBV6-5; j_gene: TRBJ1-4; CDR3aa: CASSSQGEGGGKLFF; CDR3nt: TGTGCCAGCAGTTCGCAGGGAGAGGGAGGCGGAAAACTGTTTTTT
abundance: NA; d_gene: TRBD1; len: 14; v_gene: TRBV6-6; j_gene: TRBJ1-4; CDR3aa: CASSSGTGAEKLFF; CDR3nt: TGTGCCAGCAGCTCCGGGACAGGAGCCGAAAAACTGTTTTTT
abundance: NA; d_gene: TRBD1; len: 18; v_gene: TRBV27; j_gene: TRBJ1-1; CDR3aa: CASSFQNRDRVRDTEAFF; CDR3nt: TGTGCCAGCAGTTTCCAAAACCGGGACAGGGTTAGGGACACTGAAGCTTTCTTT
abundance: NA; d_gene: NA; len: 14; v_gene: TRBV7-2; j_gene: TRBJ1-1; CDR3aa: CASSYSGRNTEAFF; CDR3nt: TGTGCCAGCAGCTATTCAGGCCGGAACACTGAAGCTTTCTTT
abundance: NA; d_gene: NA; len: 16; v_gene: TRBV5-1; j_gene: TRBJ2-2; CDR3aa: CASSLEGSRNTGELFF; CDR3nt: TGCGCCAGCAGCTTGGAGGGTAGCCGGAACACCGGGGAGCTGTTTTTT
abundance: NA; d_gene: NA; len: 10; v_gene: TRBV2; j_gene: TRBJ2-1; CDR3aa: CASSGGEQFF; CDR3nt: TGTGCCAGCAGTGGCGGGGAGCAGTTCTTC
abundance: NA; d_gene: NA; len: 14; v_gene: TRBV5-1; j_gene: TRBJ1-1; CDR3aa: CASSSTTDGAEAFF; CDR3nt: TGCGCCAGCAGCTCAACGACGGACGGCGCTGAAGCTTTCTTT
abundance: once; d_gene: NA; len: 13; v_gene: TRBV27; j_gene: TRBJ2-7; CDR3aa: CASSLGFSYEQYF; CDR3nt: TGTGCCAGCAGTTTAGGCTTCTCCTACGAGCAGTACTTC
abundance: NA; d_gene: TRBD2; len: 17; v_gene: TRBV5-4; j_gene: TRBJ2-1; CDR3aa: CASSLYGRREFWTEQFF; CDR3nt: TGTGCCAGCAGCTTGTATGGTCGGCGGGAGTTTTGGACTGAGCAGTTCTTC
abundance: NA; d_gene: NA; len: 16; v_gene: TRBV7-6; j_gene: TRBJ2-3; CDR3aa: CASSLPHGDITDTQYF; CDR3nt: TGTGCCAGCAGCTTACCGCATGGCGACATCACAGATACGCAGTATTTT
abundance: once; d_gene: NA; len: 15; v_gene: TRBV10-1; j_gene: TRBJ2-2; CDR3aa: CASSEGQPESGELFF; CDR3nt: TGCGCCAGCAGTGAGGGACAGCCAGAATCCGGGGAGCTGTTTTTT
abundance: few; d_gene: NA; len: 16; v_gene: TRBV6-6; j_gene: TRBJ1-4; CDR3aa: CASSSEDRVRNEKLFF; CDR3nt: TGTGCCAGCAGTTCTGAGGACAGAGTTCGAAATGAAAAACTGTTTTTT
abundance: medium-sized; d_gene: TRBD1; len: 16; v_gene: TRBV28; j_gene: TRBJ1-1; CDR3aa: CASSPRQGPTYTEAFF; CDR3nt: TGTGCCAGCAGTCCCCGACAGGGCCCCACTTACACTGAAGCTTTCTTT
abundance: NA; d_gene: TRBD2; len: 17; v_gene: TRBV18; j_gene: TRBJ2-6; CDR3aa: CASSPGGGLAGANVLTF; CDR3nt: TGTGCCAGCTCACCGGGCGGGGGGCTGGCTGGGGCCAACGTCCTGACTTTC
abundance: NA; d_gene: NA; len: 14; v_gene: TRBV28; j_gene: TRBJ2-3; CDR3aa: CASSLRTGTDTQYF; CDR3nt: TGTGCCAGCAGTCTCCGGACAGGCACAGATACGCAGTATTTT
abundance: NA; d_gene: NA; len: 18; v_gene: TRBV11-3; j_gene: TRBJ1-1; CDR3aa: CASSLDTLQGGPLTEAFF; CDR3nt: TGTGCCAGCAGCTTAGATACCCTTCAGGGTGGGCCCCTCACTGAAGCTTTCTTT
abundance: NA; d_gene: TRBD1; len: 15; v_gene: TRBV6-1; j_gene: TRBJ2-3; CDR3aa: CASSRQGASTDTQYF; CDR3nt: TGTGCCAGCAGTAGACAGGGGGCTTCCACAGATACGCAGTATTTT
abundance: NA; d_gene: TRBD1; len: 15; v_gene: TRBV18; j_gene: TRBJ1-4; CDR3aa: CASSPGTGDNEKLFF; CDR3nt: TGTGCCAGCTCACCTGGGACAGGGGATAATGAAAAACTGTTTTTT
abundance: once; d_gene: NA; len: 14; v_gene: TRBV6-5; j_gene: TRBJ2-5; CDR3aa: CASRVGGAEETQYF; CDR3nt: TGTGCCAGCAGGGTGGGTGGTGCAGAAGAGACCCAGTACTTC
abundance: once; d_gene: TRBD1; len: 15; v_gene: TRBV27; j_gene: TRBJ2-7; CDR3aa: CASSPFRDRSYEQYF; CDR3nt: TGTGCCAGCAGCCCCTTCCGGGACAGGTCCTACGAGCAGTACTTC
abundance: NA; d_gene: TRBD1; len: 16; v_gene: TRBV11-3; j_gene: TRBJ1-1; CDR3aa: CASSPKERTGGTEAFF; CDR3nt: TGTGCCAGCAGCCCAAAGGAAAGGACAGGGGGAACTGAAGCTTTCTTT
abundance: few; d_gene: NA; len: 15; v_gene: TRBV7-9; j_gene: TRBJ1-2; CDR3aa: CASSLSPAGSYGYTF; CDR3nt: TGTGCCAGCAGCTTATCCCCCGCGGGGAGCTATGGCTACACCTTC
abundance: NA; d_gene: NA; len: 14; v_gene: TRBV21-1; j_gene: TRBJ1-2; CDR3aa: CASISAGGRDGYTF; CDR3nt: TGTGCCAGCATCTCCGCTGGGGGGCGCGATGGCTACACCTTC
abundance: NA; d_gene: TRBD1; len: 16; v_gene: TRBV7-9; j_gene: TRBJ2-2; CDR3aa: CASSSAGTGGTGELFF; CDR3nt: TGTGCCAGCAGCTCTGCCGGGACAGGGGGTACCGGGGAGCTGTTTTTT
abundance: few; d_gene: NA; len: 15; v_gene: TRBV11-2; j_gene: TRBJ2-2; CDR3aa: CASSLESQGVGELFF; CDR3nt: TGTGCCAGCAGCTTAGAGTCACAGGGAGTCGGGGAGCTGTTTTTT
abundance: NA; d_gene: NA; len: 11; v_gene: TRBV7-9; j_gene: TRBJ2-3; CDR3aa: CASSRTDTQYF; CDR3nt: TGTGCCAGCAGCCGCACAGATACGCAGTATTTT
abundance: NA; d_gene: NA; len: 13; v_gene: TRBV30; j_gene: TRBJ1-2; CDR3aa: CAWSVRGNYGYTF; CDR3nt: TGTGCCTGGAGTGTACGAGGGAACTATGGCTACACCTTC
abundance: few; d_gene: NA; len: 14; v_gene: TRBV5-4; j_gene: TRBJ2-1; CDR3aa: CASSLGQTRNEQFF; CDR3nt: TGTGCCAGCAGCTTGGGACAGACACGCAATGAGCAGTTCTTC
abundance: NA; d_gene: TRBD1; len: 16; v_gene: TRBV5-6; j_gene: TRBJ2-7; CDR3aa: CASSLSPTGPPYEQYF; CDR3nt: TGTGCCAGCAGCTTGTCTCCGACAGGGCCCCCCTACGAGCAGTACTTC
abundance: few; d_gene: TRBD2; len: 14; v_gene: TRBV29-1; j_gene: TRBJ2-7; CDR3aa: CSVQTTSGRHEQYF; CDR3nt: TGCAGCGTCCAAACGACTAGCGGGAGGCACGAGCAGTACTTC
abundance: few; d_gene: TRBD1; len: 15; v_gene: TRBV7-8; j_gene: TRBJ2-7; CDR3aa: CASSLGAGGSYEQYF; CDR3nt: TGTGCCAGCAGCTTAGGCGCAGGGGGATCCTACGAGCAGTACTTC
abundance: NA; d_gene: TRBD1; len: 15; v_gene: TRBV2; j_gene: TRBJ1-1; CDR3aa: CASSGVTGLAAEAFF; CDR3nt: TGTGCCAGCAGTGGGGTGACAGGGTTAGCCGCTGAAGCTTTCTTT
abundance: NA; d_gene: NA; len: 13; v_gene: TRBV29-1; j_gene: TRBJ2-7; CDR3aa: CSVEDFPNYEQYF; CDR3nt: TGCAGCGTTGAAGATTTTCCCAACTACGAGCAGTACTTC
abundance: NA; d_gene: TRBD2; len: 15; v_gene: TRBV7-2; j_gene: TRBJ2-1; CDR3aa: CASSFTSGPYNEQFF; CDR3nt: TGTGCCAGCAGCTTCACTAGCGGCCCCTACAATGAGCAGTTCTTC
abundance: NA; d_gene: TRBD1; len: 16; v_gene: TRBV11-3; j_gene: TRBJ2-7; CDR3aa: CASSLPGQGTQYEQYF; CDR3nt: TGTGCCAGCAGCCTGCCGGGACAGGGGACACAGTACGAGCAGTACTTC
abundance: NA; d_gene: TRBD2; len: 17; v_gene: TRBV7-9; j_gene: TRBJ2-1; CDR3aa: CASSPRRVAGEGNEQFF; CDR3nt: TGTGCCAGCAGCCCCCGTCGAGTAGCGGGAGAGGGCAATGAGCAGTTCTTC
abundance: large; d_gene: NA; len: 13; v_gene: TRBV7-9; j_gene: TRBJ2-7; CDR3aa: CASRQGLSYEQYF; CDR3nt: TGTGCCAGCAGGCAGGGGCTCTCCTACGAGCAGTACTTC
abundance: NA; d_gene: NA; len: 12; v_gene: TRBV10-3; j_gene: TRBJ2-7; CDR3aa: CATSERPYEQYF; CDR3nt: TGTGCCACATCGGAAAGACCCTACGAGCAGTACTTC
abundance: NA; d_gene: NA; len: 17; v_gene: TRBV11-3; j_gene: TRBJ2-5; CDR3aa: CASSLDLAPSFEETQYF; CDR3nt: TGTGCCAGCAGCTTAGATCTCGCCCCTAGCTTTGAGGAGACCCAGTACTTC
abundance: NA; d_gene: NA; len: 15; v_gene: TRBV5-1; j_gene: TRBJ1-5; CDR3aa: CASSSGPNSNQPQHF; CDR3nt: TGCGCCAGCAGCTCGGGACCCAATAGCAATCAGCCCCAGCATTTT
abundance: NA; d_gene: TRBD1; len: 12; v_gene: TRBV14; j_gene: TRBJ1-2; CDR3aa: CASSPRDSGYTF; CDR3nt: TGTGCCAGCAGCCCACGGGACAGTGGCTACACCTTC
abundance: once; d_gene: NA; len: 12; v_gene: TRBV4-3; j_gene: TRBJ2-1; CDR3aa: CASSQEFGEQFF; CDR3nt: TGCGCCAGCAGCCAAGAATTCGGCGAGCAGTTCTTC
abundance: NA; d_gene: NA; len: 16; v_gene: TRBV19; j_gene: TRBJ2-4; CDR3aa: CASRTGDQLAKNIQYF; CDR3nt: TGTGCCAGTAGAACCGGGGACCAGCTAGCCAAAAACATTCAGTACTTC